These T cell receptor beta chains were read from a single sample in a study of shared clonotypes between healthy human individuals. Using immunoSEQ multiplex PCR, the repertoire was profiled, and TCRdb retains in-frame clones only, with some absent. The table includes 2,100,000 or so clones, 95% detected once. Sequencing used naive CD4+ T cells sorted from blood. Receptor source: a man between 18 and 35 years old in good health. CDR3s include the opening cysteine and the closing phenylalanine or tryptophan. D genes are given only for firm matches. Clone sizes are given selectively: once, few, many, or a class where the clone is expanded.

V gene	J gene	clone size	D gene	CDR3 DNA	CDR3 protein
TRBV7-9	TRBJ2-7	NA	TRBD1	TGTGCCAGCAGCACCTCGGACAGGTTGGAGCAGTACTTC	CASSTSDRLEQYF
TRBV18	TRBJ2-5	once	TRBD2	TGTACCAGCTCACCGGCGGGAGGGCCCCGAGAGACCCAGTACTTC	CTSSPAGGPRETQYF
TRBV10-3	TRBJ2-1	NA	NA	TGTGCCATCAGTGAGTCACGGGAGATCGATGAGCAGTTCTTC	CAISESREIDEQFF
TRBV1	TRBJ2-1	NA	NA	TGCACCAGCAGTATAGCGGGAATCAATGAGCAGTTCTTC	CTSSIAGINEQFF
TRBV18	TRBJ2-6	NA	TRBD1	TGTGCCAGCTCACCACGAGGGGGCACTGGGGCCAACGTCCTGACTTTC	CASSPRGGTGANVLTF
TRBV6-6	TRBJ1-2	NA	NA	TGTGCCAGCAGTATGCGGGGGAGCTATGGCTACACCTTC	CASSMRGSYGYTF
TRBV5-6	TRBJ2-1	NA	TRBD2	TGTGCCAGCAGCCCCCGACTAGCGGCCGGGAATGAGCAGTTCTTC	CASSPRLAAGNEQFF
TRBV7-2	TRBJ1-4	NA	TRBD1	TGTGCCAGCAGCTTAGTCAGGGGGGGAGAAAAACTGTTTTTT	CASSLVRGGEKLFF
TRBV30	TRBJ2-3	NA	NA	TGTGCCTGGAGTCAGGGCACAGATACGCAGTATTTT	CAWSQGTDTQYF
TRBV5-1	TRBJ2-2	NA	NA	TGCGCCAGCAGCTTGGCCCCAGGGGCCATTAACACCGGGGAGCTGTTTTTT	CASSLAPGAINTGELFF
TRBV6-6	TRBJ1-4	NA	NA	TGTGCCAGCAACGAAATCCGGGGCGAAAAACTGTTTTTT	CASNEIRGEKLFF
TRBV18	TRBJ2-1	NA	NA	TGTGCCAGCTCACCCCGCGATTACAATGAGCAGTTCTTC	CASSPRDYNEQFF
TRBV5-4	TRBJ2-3	NA	NA	TGTGCCAGCAGCTTAGACAGGGGAGGGGCAGATACGCAGTATTTT	CASSLDRGGADTQYF
TRBV5-6	TRBJ1-5	NA	TRBD1	TGTGCCAGCAGCTTGGGGGGACAGAGCAATCAGCCCCAGCATTTT	CASSLGGQSNQPQHF
TRBV10-2	TRBJ1-1	NA	NA	TGCGCCAGCAGTGAGGCGGACAGTAACACTGAAGCTTTCTTT	CASSEADSNTEAFF
TRBV28	TRBJ1-5	NA	TRBD1	TGTGCCACCCAGGACAGGGGGCAAATGAATAGCAATCAGCCCCAGCATTTT	CATQDRGQMNSNQPQHF
TRBV6-5	TRBJ1-6	NA	NA	TGTGCCAGCAGTATCGGGGTTCATTCACCCCTCCACTTT	CASSIGVHSPLHF
TRBV10-3	TRBJ1-1	once	NA	TGTGCCATCAGTGAGAGGGTCCCAAACACTGAAGCTTTCTTT	CAISERVPNTEAFF
TRBV7-2	TRBJ1-3	NA	NA	TGTGCCAGCAGCTTAGTTCTGGTGAACACCATATATTTT	CASSLVLVNTIYF
TRBV28	TRBJ1-2	NA	NA	TGTGCCAGCAGTTTAAGGGCAGGGGTTCATGGCTACACCTTC	CASSLRAGVHGYTF
TRBV5-8	TRBJ1-5	NA	TRBD1	TGTGCCAGCAGCCAGACAGGGTTCAACCAGCCCCAGCATTTT	CASSQTGFNQPQHF
TRBV7-8	TRBJ1-1	NA	NA	TGTGCCAGCAGCCCAGTAGGAGTGGGCACTGAAGCTTTCTTT	CASSPVGVGTEAFF
TRBV21-1	TRBJ2-5	NA	NA	TGTGCCAGCAGCAAAGAAACGGGAGGGGAGACCCAGTACTTC	CASSKETGGETQYF
TRBV2	TRBJ2-1	NA	TRBD2	TGTGCCAGCAGTGCGGAAGCGGGGGGTTCCTACAATGAGCAGTTCTTC	CASSAEAGGSYNEQFF
TRBV28	TRBJ1-3	NA	NA	TGTGCCAGCAGTGACGTTGACTCTGGAAACACCATATATTTT	CASSDVDSGNTIYF
TRBV28	TRBJ1-6	NA	TRBD1	TGTGCCAGCAGGTCGCCAGGGGGCGAGGTTAGTTCACCCCTCCACTTT	CASRSPGGEVSSPLHF
TRBV19	TRBJ1-4	NA	NA	TGTGCCAGTAGTCACAGGGTTCTCGAAAAACTGTTTTTT	CASSHRVLEKLFF
TRBV2	TRBJ1-5	NA	NA	TGTGCCAGCAGTGATCACCCAAATACCAATCAGCCCCAGCATTTT	CASSDHPNTNQPQHF
TRBV25-1	TRBJ2-7	NA	TRBD2	TGTGCCAGCAGTAGAGCGGGAGCCTACGAGCAGTACTTC	CASSRAGAYEQYF
TRBV10-1	TRBJ2-5	NA	NA	TGCGCCAGCAGTGAGTCCGGAAGGGAAGAGACCCAGTACTTC	CASSESGREETQYF
TRBV11-2	TRBJ2-2	once	NA	TGTGCCAGCAGCTTCTTTGGGTCCGGGGAGCTGTTTTTT	CASSFFGSGELFF
TRBV11-3	TRBJ1-1	NA	NA	TGTGCCAGCAGCCTGGGCAGGGGGAACACTGAAGCTTTCTTT	CASSLGRGNTEAFF
TRBV7-2	TRBJ1-3	NA	NA	TGTGCCAGCAGCTTACGGGACCTCTCTGGAAACACCATATATTTT	CASSLRDLSGNTIYF
TRBV4-1	TRBJ1-5	few	NA	TGCGCCAGCAGCCAAGGAAGTTTCCCCGAGGGTCAGCCCCAGCATTTT	CASSQGSFPEGQPQHF
TRBV6-5	TRBJ2-5	NA	NA	TGTGCCAGCAGACCAGCGTGGACGGGGGAGACCCAGTACTTC	CASRPAWTGETQYF
TRBV29-1	TRBJ2-5	NA	TRBD1	TGCAGCGTTGCCACAGGGGGCTCGAGGGAGACCCAGTACTTC	CSVATGGSRETQYF
TRBV10-2	TRBJ2-7	NA	TRBD2	TGCGCCGGATCCCCGGGACTAGTGAACTACGAGCAGTACTTC	CAGSPGLVNYEQYF
TRBV6-1	TRBJ2-3	NA	NA	TGTGCCAGCAGTGAATATGAGGAGACAGATACGCAGTATTTT	CASSEYEETDTQYF